Each of the 27 T cell receptor beta chains below was sequenced from the same sample in a study of response to subunit inactivated influenza vaccine. TCRdb re-called the RT-PCR reads through MiXCR, storing one row per CDR3 protein. The sample includes just over 300,000 distinct CDR3 sequences, just over 20% seen only once; the top ten take around 9.6%. The material was PBMCs from blood, obtained approximately 20 months after vaccination. The receptors come from a man aged 45-69 years who received an inactivated influenza vaccine.

The rearrangement uses TRBV5-1 and TRBJ1-5, with TRBD1 matching 8 bases. There are 14 residues in the CDR3. V trimming: 4 bases; J trimming: 5 bases; junction bases outside the gene matches: 5. Germline CDR1 reads SGHRS; CDR2 reads YFSETQ. The CDR3 DNA reads TGCGCCAGCAGCCCCCAGGGGGCTCATCAGCCCCAGCATTTT. This gives the protein CASSPQGAHQPQHF.

This chain links TRBV21-1 with TRBJ1-6; the DNA was not compared with TRBD1, the D call given in the table. TRBV21-1 is a pseudogene. The CDR3 has 15 amino acids. The CDR3: CASSSSDREGSPLHF. The CDR3 nucleotides read TGTGCCAGCAGCAGTAGTGACAGGGAAGGGTCACCCCTCCACTTT.

This clonotype has more than one count but fewer than ten. The CDR3, as DNA: TGTGCCAGCAATACCGGGACAGGGGTCGCTGAAGCTTTCTTT. It encodes CASNTGTGVAEAFF. The chain links TRBV3-1 to TRBJ1-1; 10 nucleotides line up with TRBD1. This CDR3 spans 14 amino acids. After removal of 7 bases from V and 6 bases from J, the junction contained 8 bases not matched to a gene. Looked up from germline, CDR1 is LGHDT and CDR2 is YNNKEL (reference sequence).

This clonotype was picked up a small number of times. The chain links TRBV5-1 to TRBJ2-5; tentatively, D is TRBD1 (6 bases). The V gene lost 7 bases and the J gene lost 0 bases, with 16 bases spanning the gap. This CDR3 contains 15 residues. CDR1 and CDR2 from the germline V gene are SGHRS and YFSETQ. Here the CDR3 reads CASVEGVTYQETQYF. The CDR3 DNA reads as TGCGCCAGCGTTGAGGGGGTGACGTACCAAGAGACCCAGTACTTC.

This clonotype has a handful of counts. This chain uses TRBV24-1 with TRBJ2-1; D may be TRBD1 (6 bases). Germline-derived CDR1 and CDR2 are KGHDR and SFDVKD. This CDR3 region has 14 residues. V lost 5 bases to trimming and J lost 6 bases, with 13 bases between them. The CDR3 nucleotides are TGTGCCACCAGTGGACCCGGCAGGGGCAATGAGCAGTTCTTC. Translation gives CATSGPGRGNEQFF.

This clonotype was seen more than once but under ten times. V usage is TRBV12-3 or TRBV12-4 and J usage is TRBJ1-6; possible D gene TRBD1, 5 bases. This CDR3 region has 14 residues. The V and J ends lost 6 bases and 8 bases respectively, with 14 bases between them. In nucleotides, the CDR3 is TGTGCCAGCAGCTTTGCAGGAGGGGATTCACCCCTCCACTTT. Its translation is CASSFAGGDSPLHF.

This clonotype was picked up many times. The chain uses TRBV28 and TRBJ2-5, with a tentative D call TRBD2 (6 bases). The CDR3 runs to 14 residues. Germline V gene data show CDR1 as MDHEN and CDR2 as SYDVKM. V lost 6 bases, J lost 5 bases, and 16 bases lay in between. The CDR3, as DNA: TGTGCCAGCAGGCGGGCGGGATATGGGGAGACCCAGTACTTC. Protein product: CASRRAGYGETQYF.

J is TRBJ2-1 and V is TRBV30, with 11 bases identical to TRBD2. The CDR3 is 14 residues long. Trimming cost V 5 bases and J 2 bases; bases outside gene matches: 2. From germline, CDR1 is GTSNPN and CDR2 SVGIG (reference sequence). CDR3 in DNA: TGTGCCTGGGGACTAGCGGGTGCCTACAATGAGCAGTTCTTC. Residues: CAWGLAGAYNEQFF. Using reference TRBV30 and TRBJ2-1 for the parts outside the CDR3, the full variable domain is SQTIHQWPATLVQPVGSPLSLECTVEGTSNPNLYWYRQAAGRGLQLLFYSVGIGQISSEVPQNLSASRPQDRQFILSSKKLLLSDSGFYLCAWGLAGAYNEQFFGPGTRLTVL.

The V and J genes are TRBV20-1 and TRBJ2-2; unclear D gene. The V end was cut by 6 bases, the J end by 1 base, with 9 bases between. This CDR3 is built from 13 residues. CDR1 and CDR2 from the germline V gene are DFQATT and SNEGSKA (reference sequence). Written as DNA, the CDR3 is TGCAGTGCCTTCCCCAGGAACACCGGGGAGCTGTTTTTT. This sequence encodes CSAFPRNTGELFF.

There are a few counts of this clonotype. The chain couples TRBV6-1 to TRBJ1-1; perhaps TRBD1 as D (5 bases). In germline, CDR1 is MNHNS, CDR2 SASEGT. The CDR3 consists of 16 residues. Trimming took off 0 bases at V and 1 base at J, with 12 bases between the two ends. CDR3 residues: CASSEAGDGPNTEAFF. In nucleotides, the CDR3 is TGTGCCAGCAGTGAAGCTGGGGACGGCCCGAACACTGAAGCTTTCTTT.

The chain couples TRBV5-4 to TRBJ1-1; the D gene is possibly TRBD1 (5 bases). Germline V lookup: CDR1 SGHNT, CDR2 YYREEE (reference sequence). Trimming removed 3 bases from V and 5 bases from J, with 26 bases in between. The CDR3 loop spans 18 amino acids. In DNA form, the CDR3 reads TGTGCCAGCAGCTCAAACGCCCGCCGAGGGTGGGGGGGAACTGAAGCTTTCTTT. It yields the protein CASSSNARRGWGGTEAFF.

In DNA form, the CDR3 reads TGTGCCAGCAGTTTGGGTGGCGCGGACGGCACAGATACGCAGTATTTT. Its protein is CASSLGGADGTDTQYF. The chain has TRBV28 and TRBJ2-3; D gene uncertain. This CDR3 is built from 16 residues. Trimming pared 3 bases from V and 1 base from J, leaving 14 bases between. The germline gives CDR1 MDHEN, CDR2 SYDVKM.

Ten or more counts support this clonotype. This chain connects TRBV4-3 to TRBJ1-5; 8 nucleotides line up with TRBD1. The V segment lost 3 bases and the J segment 5 bases; nucleotides outside the gene matches: 3. The CDR3 consists of 14 residues. Germline V CDR1 and CDR2: LGHNA, YSLEER. CDR3 sequence: CASSQRQGYQPQHF. CDR3 bases: TGCGCCAGCAGCCAGAGACAGGGGTATCAGCCCCAGCATTTT.

V gene TRBV3-1 combines with J gene TRBJ2-7; a possible D gene is TRBD1 (6 bases). Germline V gene data show CDR1 as LGHDT and CDR2 as YNNKEL (reference sequence). This CDR3 region has 14 residues. The ends were cut back, 1 base at V and 3 bases at J, with 10 bases in the middle. In DNA, the CDR3 is TGTGCCAGCAGCCAAGGACAGGTTATCTACGAGCAGTACTTC. It encodes CASSQGQVIYEQYF.

The chain carries TRBV19 and TRBJ2-7; TRBD2 agrees at 7 bases. In germline, CDR1 is LNHDA, CDR2 SQIVND (reference sequence). V trimming: 6 bases; J trimming: 1 base; junction bases outside the gene matches: 3. This CDR3 is 13 amino acids long. CDR3 in amino acids: CASRPGGSYEQYF. The CDR3 coding sequence is TGTGCCAGTAGGCCGGGAGGATCCTACGAGCAGTACTTC.

The J gene is TRBJ2-1, the V gene TRBV29-1; TRBD2 might be the D (5 bases). In germline, CDR1 is SQVTM, CDR2 ANQGSEA. Trimming cost V 6 bases and J 0 bases, with 12 bases left between them. CDR3 length equals 14 residues. The chain's CDR3 is CSVLRADSYNEQFF. In DNA, the CDR3 is TGCAGCGTGCTGAGGGCGGACTCCTACAATGAGCAGTTCTTC.

This clonotype was seen only a few times. This chain uses TRBV10-3 with TRBJ2-3, with a possible D match to TRBD1 (6 bases). V was cut by 3 bases and J by 0 bases, with 13 bases left in between. Germline V gene lookup returns CDR1 ENHRY and CDR2 SYGVKD. This CDR3 has 16 amino acids. CDR3 sequence reads: CAISDRQDISTDTQYF. DNA for the CDR3: TGTGCCATCAGTGACCGACAGGATATTAGCACAGATACGCAGTATTTT.

This clonotype was counted a few times. The rearrangement uses TRBV28 and TRBJ2-1; D uncertain. The germline gives CDR1 MDHEN, CDR2 SYDVKM. The CDR3 loop spans 14 amino acids. Trimming removed 5 bases at V and 0 bases at J, with 8 bases between. CDR3 in amino acids: CASSPPASYNEQFF. The CDR3 DNA reads as TGTGCCAGCAGTCCCCCCGCCTCCTACAATGAGCAGTTCTTC.

This chain uses TRBV20-1 with TRBJ1-5, with D perhaps TRBD1 (6 bases). Trimming took off 6 bases at V and 7 bases at J, with 16 bases between the two ends. CDR3 length equals 13 residues. In germline, CDR1 is DFQATT, CDR2 SNEGSKA (reference sequence). The CDR3 loop is CSAGQTGRQPQHF. The CDR3 bases are TGCAGTGCCGGACAAACAGGGAGACAGCCCCAGCATTTT.

The table lists this clonotype with many counts. The J gene is TRBJ1-2, the V gene TRBV28; 9 bases agree with TRBD1. Trimming cost V 1 base and J 3 bases; bases outside gene matches: 0. CDR1 and CDR2 (germline): MDHEN, SYDVKM. CDR3 length: 14 residues. CDR3: CASSLYRGHYGYTF. CDR3 bases: TGTGCCAGCAGTTTATACAGGGGGCACTATGGCTACACCTTC.

V and J are TRBV28 and TRBJ1-1, with unresolved D. V lost 5 bases and J 8 bases, leaving 9 bases between the germline ends. This CDR3 has 11 residues. Germline-derived CDR1 and CDR2 are MDHEN and SYDVKM. This CDR3 is CASSPGIEAFF. The CDR3 DNA is TGTGCCAGCAGTCCCGGGATCGAAGCTTTCTTT.

In its sample, this clonotype was seen a few times. The V gene is TRBV7-2, the J gene TRBJ2-2, with 8 bases lining up with TRBD1. The CDR3 spans 14 residues. The germline V gene encodes CDR1 SGHTA and CDR2 FQGNSA. V was clipped by 5 bases and J by 7 bases; unmatched bases: 6. Written as DNA, the CDR3 is TGTGCCAGCAGCCAGAGACAGGGGAACGGGGAGCTGTTTTTT. Protein sequence: CASSQRQGNGELFF.

The rearrangement links TRBV12-3 or TRBV12-4 to TRBJ2-3; D may be TRBD1 (5 bases). Trimming removed 6 bases at V and 3 bases at J, with 10 bases between. The CDR3 covers 13 residues. In DNA, the CDR3 is TGTGCCAGCAGCACTCCAGGGACAGATACGCAGTATTTT. This sequence encodes CASSTPGTDTQYF.

This clonotype has just a few counts. This sequence joins TRBV12-3 or TRBV12-4 and TRBJ2-7; TRBD2 agrees at 7 bases. The CDR3 spans 14 residues. With 6 bases clipped from V and 0 bases from J, the junction kept 5 bases outside the gene matches. The CDR3 here is CASRAGRYSYEQYF. In nucleotides, the CDR3 is TGTGCCAGCAGAGCCGGGAGGTACTCCTACGAGCAGTACTTC.

Only a few counts were recorded for this clonotype. The V and J genes are TRBV7-8 and TRBJ1-1, with 7 nucleotides matching TRBD1. Germline-derived CDR1 and CDR2 are SGHVS and FQNEAQ. The length of the CDR3 is 15 residues. The trim removed 1 base at V and 5 bases at J, leaving 7 bases unmatched. In nucleotides, the CDR3 is TGTGCCAGCAGCTTAGATAGAGGGGGCGGAACTGAAGCTTTCTTT. Protein: CASSLDRGGGTEAFF.

This clonotype is a singleton in its sample. The chain uses TRBV12-3 or TRBV12-4 and TRBJ1-2; tentatively, D is TRBD1 (6 bases). CDR3 length: 12 residues. The V and J ends lost 6 bases and 8 bases respectively, with 13 bases between them. CDR3 coding DNA: TGTGCCAGCAGCCGTACTCAGGGGGGCTACACCTTC. It encodes CASSRTQGGYTF.

The chain employs TRBV3-1 and TRBJ2-7, with 7 bases fitting TRBD1. The trim removed 6 bases at V and 0 bases at J, leaving 5 bases unmatched. The CDR3 consists of 14 residues. The germline V gene has CDR1 LGHDT and CDR2 YNNKEL (reference sequence). The CDR3 region is CASRPRDSSYEQYF. DNA for the CDR3: TGTGCCAGCAGACCTCGGGACAGCTCCTACGAGCAGTACTTC.